This T cell receptor beta chain was identified during a study of blood T cell repertoires in COVID-19. In the source study's methods: Reference gene primer amplification gave estimated nucleated cell counts. Libraries were prepared by immunoSEQ multiplex PCR; TCRdb keeps only in-frame clonotypes and omits some of them. Clone size and the V and J calls come from that table; the DNA yielded D and trimming. The sample lists roughly 170,000 clones, about 85% seen once, with approximately 5.1% in the top ten. Ages ranged from roughly 18 to 100 years, with residence in under 25 US areas. Categorization into cohorts depended on clinical history that participants reported. Per the germline V gene, CDR1 is SGHAT and CDR2 is FQNNGV. V shed 1 base and J shed 2 bases, with 17 bases lying between them. There are 17 residues in the CDR3.

The sequenced sample consisted of PBMCs or T cells enriched from blood (not recorded which). The chain joins TRBV11-2 to TRBJ2-5; D may be TRBD2 (6 bases). This receptor was taken from a woman between 35 and 50 years old with acute COVID-19. CDR3 coding DNA: TGTGCCAGCAGCTTAGGGCTATCAGCGGGTACTCAAGAGACCCAGTACTTC. Translated, it gives CASSLGLSAGTQETQYF.